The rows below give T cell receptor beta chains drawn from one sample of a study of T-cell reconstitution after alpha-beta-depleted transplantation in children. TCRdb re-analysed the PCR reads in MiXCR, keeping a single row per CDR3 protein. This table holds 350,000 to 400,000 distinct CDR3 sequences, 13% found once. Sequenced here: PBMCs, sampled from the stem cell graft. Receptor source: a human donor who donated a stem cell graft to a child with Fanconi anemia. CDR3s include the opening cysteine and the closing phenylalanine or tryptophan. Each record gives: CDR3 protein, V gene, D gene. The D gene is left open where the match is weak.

CASSPWEGTDNNEQFF	TRBV3-1	-
CASSPIQRGDNEQFF	TRBV9	TRBD2
CASSYLRRVNTEAFF	TRBV6-5	-
CASSQDAGSGQPQHF	TRBV4-1	-
CASSRQEDQPQHF	TRBV7-6	-
CASSGTSGVETQYF	TRBV5-4	TRBD2
CSATDRAGEQFF	TRBV20-1	TRBD1
CASSLTGIYGYTF	TRBV28	-
CASSQGQKNIQYF	TRBV3-1	-
CASSLAQTAANYGYTF	TRBV12-3/TRBV12-4	-
CAISELGGGNQPQHF	TRBV10-3	-
CATSDPRQGGQPQHF	TRBV24-1	TRBD1
CASSQAGRDTDTQYF	TRBV27	-
CASSFDGGAGEQFF	TRBV7-9	TRBD2
CASSHSGDVNEQFF	TRBV7-9	TRBD2
CSASEVQGVEKLFF	TRBV20-1	-
CASKLRQTANEKLFF	TRBV2	-
CASSFGLDSNEQFF	TRBV27	TRBD2
CASSRAGGYNEQFF	TRBV7-3	TRBD2
CASSQGQGYQPQHF	TRBV4-2	TRBD1
CASSFSTGLETQYF	TRBV7-9	TRBD1
CASSLVGGQGEQFF	TRBV5-1	-
CASSQEAAGTGLSNSPLHF	TRBV4-2	-
CASSLASTGANVLTF	TRBV7-2	-
CASSEIGRGEQFF	TRBV10-1	TRBD2
CASQEQHYGYTF	TRBV6-2/TRBV6-3	-
CASSLSSGAFNEQFF	TRBV7-2	-
CASSTSPNRRVLGTGELFF	TRBV27	-
CASSQDTLLGTQYF	TRBV4-3	-
CASSFGQGRAKNQPQHF	TRBV11-1	TRBD1
CASSWTVDGSTDTQYF	TRBV5-6	-
CASSFINPADGYTF	TRBV27	-
CASSASGDEQYF	TRBV10-2	TRBD2
CASSQDSAGPQGAFF	TRBV4-2	-
CSAEPRVVTEAFF	TRBV20-1	-
CATVDSASYEQYF	TRBV27	-
CASTRQVFEAFF	TRBV2	-
CASRNTDTQYF	TRBV19	-
CSVHPGGTEAFF	TRBV29-1	TRBD1
CASSIAGQPQHF	TRBV19	-
CASSDNTEAFF	TRBV10-1	-
CASSLFVFGGGRNEQFF	TRBV11-2	TRBD2
CASSPDTRRNYGYTF	TRBV7-2	-
CASSQTDRVGGYTF	TRBV4-3	TRBD1
CASSGGLDTSTDTQYF	TRBV5-1	TRBD2
CASSPRDITYEQYF	TRBV5-1	-
CASSLDAGGPQAGELFF	TRBV5-1	TRBD2
CASSVGAAYNEQFF	TRBV9	-
CASSEAGTSSRDTQYF	TRBV4-1	TRBD2
CASSSSGGATDTQYF	TRBV5-1	TRBD2
CASSFTGTGVATEAFF	TRBV5-1	TRBD1
CASSLDRVGEQYF	TRBV7-3	TRBD1
CASSLGVVGTGELFF	TRBV7-6	-
CASSKDRVPHEQYF	TRBV7-9	TRBD1
CASSYEGPTTEAFF	TRBV6-5	-
CASSLGPVTEAFF	TRBV11-2	-